These 18 T cell receptor beta chains came from one sample sequenced in a study of breast tumors, draining lymph nodes, adjacent tissues. TCRdb recomputed calls from the multiplex PCR reads with MiXCR, one row per CDR3 protein. The sample shows 270,000 or so distinct CDR3 sequences, 30% of them seen only once. Samples came from axillary lymph nodes draining the breast cancer. Sequencing was carried out using axillary lymph node tissue. These receptor sequences come from a female donor with breast cancer. Some clones in this sample may be carry-over from other donors' samples.

Note on this clonotype: No conserved phenylalanine or tryptophan ends this CDR3, so it is likely a read error. The chain uses TRBV6-2 or TRBV6-3 and TRBJ2-6, with D possibly TRBD1 on 5 matching bases. CDR3 length: 19 amino acids. Looked up from germline, CDR1 is MNHEY and CDR2 is SVGEGT. Trimming cost V 3 bases and J 0 bases, with 18 bases left between them. CDR3 residues: CASSYPRADSLSGANVLTL. DNA of the CDR3: TGTGCCAGCAGTTATCCCAGGGCCGACAGTCTCTCTGGGGCCAACGTCCTGACTCTC.

Many counts were recorded for this clonotype. This chain links TRBV29-1 with TRBJ2-1; 8 bases are shared with TRBD2. The trim removed 5 bases at V and 1 base at J, leaving 7 bases unmatched. Looked up from germline, CDR1 is SQVTM and CDR2 is ANQGSEA. The CDR3 consists of 15 residues. CDR3: CSVSAPGGSYNEQFF. CDR3 nucleotide sequence: TGCAGCGTTTCCGCCCCGGGAGGGTCCTACAATGAGCAGTTCTTC.

This clonotype occurred many times. The gene calls are TRBV12-3 or TRBV12-4 and TRBJ2-7; the D gene is possibly TRBD2 (6 bases). V was cut by 5 bases and J by 1 base, with 12 bases left in between. The CDR3 is made up of 14 amino acids. CDR3 protein: CASSAAGVSYEQYF. CDR3 bases: TGTGCCAGCAGTGCAGCGGGTGTATCCTACGAGCAGTACTTC.

A remark on this clonotype: As the CDR3 is not closed by the conserved phenylalanine or tryptophan, this likely results from a read error. No DNA is shown, since the ends of the CDR3 on it are uncertain; the CDR3 is the one TCRdb lists. The rearrangement joins TRBV7-9 to TRBJ2-2; the table names TRBD1, a call not compared with the DNA. The germline V gene has CDR1 SEHNR and CDR2 FQNEAQ (reference sequence). Ends included, the CDR3 has 13 residues. CDR3: CASSERQGMRGSG.

This clonotype was detected ten times or more. This chain uses TRBV6-5 with TRBJ1-6, with D perhaps TRBD1 (5 bases). The V and J ends lost 2 bases and 5 bases respectively, with 7 bases between them. This CDR3 comprises 14 residues. Germline CDR1 reads MNHEY; CDR2 reads SVGAGI. CDR3 DNA sequence: TGTGCCAGCAGTTACGGGACGGATAATTCACCCCTCCACTTT. As protein: CASSYGTDNSPLHF.

This chain connects TRBV10-3 to TRBJ1-5; D gene uncertain. Trimming took off 5 bases at V and 5 bases at J, with 7 bases between the two ends. Per germline, CDR1 ENHRY and CDR2 SYGVKD. The CDR3 length is 12 residues. The CDR3, as DNA: TGTGCCATCAGTTTAGGAGATCAGCCCCAGCATTTT. Its translation is CAISLGDQPQHF.

The V gene is TRBV9, the J gene TRBJ1-5; unclear D gene. Trimming removed 0 bases from V and 7 bases from J, with 11 bases in between. This CDR3 comprises 14 residues. Germline assignment: CDR1 SGDLS and CDR2 YYNGEE. This CDR3 is CASSVDPWSQPQHF. The DNA for the CDR3 is TGTGCCAGCAGCGTAGATCCATGGTCCCAGCCCCAGCATTTT. The full variable domain, rest sourced from reference TRBV9 and TRBJ1-5, is DSGVTQTPKHLITATGQRVTLRCSPRSGDLSVYWYQQSLDQGLQFLIQYYNGEERAKGNILERFSAQQFPDLHSELNLSSLELGDSALYFCASSVDPWSQPQHFGDGTRLSIL.

This clonotype was seen at least ten times. The rearrangement uses TRBV19 and TRBJ1-2, with unresolved D. This CDR3 is built from 15 residues. Germline CDR1 is LNHDA and CDR2 is SQIVND (reference sequence). V was shortened by 1 base and J by 0 bases, with 9 bases between the two germline ends. The CDR3 region is CASSIARGANYGYTF. The CDR3 coding sequence is TGTGCCAGTAGTATAGCTCGCGGAGCTAACTATGGCTACACCTTC.

This clonotype was picked up many times. The chain uses TRBV2 and TRBJ1-2; 7 bases match TRBD1. This CDR3 spans 13 amino acids. V gave up 5 bases and J gave up 4 bases; unmatched junction bases: 4. In germline, CDR1 is SNHLY, CDR2 FYNNEI. The CDR3 protein is CASSRDSRYGYTF. Here the CDR3 DNA reads TGTGCCAGCAGTCGGGACAGTCGCTATGGCTACACCTTC.

On this clonotype: A single base separates this from a much larger clone, so it may be a read error. The CDR3 region is CASSLVETANYEQHF. For the CDR3, the DNA is TGTGCCAGCAGCTTAGTGGAGACAGCGAACTACGAGCAGCACTTC. The chain has TRBV7-9 and TRBJ2-7, with D maybe TRBD1 (5 bases). This CDR3 has 15 amino acids. The germline CDR1 and CDR2 sequences are SEHNR and FQNEAQ (reference sequence).

This clonotype was observed many times. A much larger clone is a single base away; this may be a read error. The chain is built from TRBV29-1 and TRBJ2-3; no clear D gene. This CDR3 is 12 amino acids long. Per the germline V gene, CDR1 is SQVTM and CDR2 is ANQGSEA. The CDR3 sequence: CSAEVVTDTQYF. As DNA, the CDR3 is TGCAGCGCTGAAGTGGTCACAGATACGCAGTATTTT.

This clonotype turned up a few times. The genes are TRBV6-5 and TRBJ2-3; D not certain. Trimming removed 6 bases from V and 1 base from J, with 26 bases in between. The CDR3 consists of 19 residues. The germline CDR1 and CDR2 sequences are MNHEY and SVGAGI. The CDR3 nucleotides read TGTGCCAGCAGCACACCCGGTCAGAGGCCTACCATTGGCACAGATACGCAGTATTTT. It translates to CASSTPGQRPTIGTDTQYF.

Turning to this clonotype: Being one base from a much bigger clone, this may be a read error. Given the absence of the conserved phenylalanine or tryptophan at the CDR3 end, a read error is likely. The chain has TRBV19 and TRBJ2-3, with 7 nucleotides matching TRBD2. The germline gives CDR1 LNHDA, CDR2 SQIVND (reference sequence). CDR3 length: 16 residues. Trimming removed 5 bases from V and 0 bases from J; junction bases left unmatched: 8. This CDR3 is CASSPQASGSTDTQYS. The CDR3 DNA sequence: TGTGCCAGTAGTCCTCAGGCTAGCGGTAGCACAGATACGCAGTATTCT.

This clonotype was detected many times. An end of the junction differs from the germline gene, which may be a read error. J is TRBJ2-7 and V is TRBV6-6, with unresolved D. Germline V gives CDR1 MNHNY, CDR2 SVGAGI (reference sequence). CDR3 length: 13 residues. The CDR3 sequence: CASSYSQAYKQYF. CDR3 in DNA: TGTGCCAGCAGTTACAGTCAGGCCTACAAGCAGTACTTC.

Many counts were recorded for this clonotype. This rearrangement joins TRBV20-1 to TRBJ1-6; 9 positions agree with TRBD1. The CDR3 is 15 residues long. The V gene's germline CDR1 is DFQATT and CDR2 SNEGSKA (reference sequence). V was pared by 6 bases and J by 8 bases, with 11 bases of the junction left unmatched. CDR3 DNA sequence: TGCAGTGCAATAAACCCGGGACAGGGTGATTCACCCCTCCACTTT. This encodes CSAINPGQGDSPLHF.

The chain has TRBV11-2 and TRBJ2-3, with 9 bases that match TRBD1. V shed 5 bases and J 0 bases; nucleotides not matched to a gene: 3. The CDR3 contains 15 residues. Germline CDR1 reads SGHAT; CDR2 reads FQNNGV. CDR3 loop: CASSPGTGSTDTQYF. CDR3 nucleotides: TGTGCCAGCAGCCCGGGGACAGGGAGCACAGATACGCAGTATTTT.

This clonotype showed up many times. CDR3 sequence: CASSRRDSYYGYTF. In DNA, the CDR3 is TGTGCCAGCAGCCGCCGGGACAGCTACTATGGCTACACCTTC. The chain carries TRBV3-2 and TRBJ1-2; the D call in the table, TRBD1, was not verified against the DNA. TRBV3-2 has pseudogene status. This CDR3 region has 14 residues.

This clonotype was detected ten times or more. This chain links TRBV10-2 with TRBJ2-3; D gene ambiguous. Trimming took 0 bases from V and 0 from J, leaving 7 bases between them. Germline V lookup: CDR1 WSHSY, CDR2 SAAADI. The CDR3 loop spans 15 amino acids. The CDR3 nucleotides are TGCGCCAGCAGTGAGTCAACCGGGAGCACAGATACGCAGTATTTT. Translated, it gives CASSESTGSTDTQYF.